The 24 T cell receptor beta chains presented below share a single source sample, sequenced in a study of blood T cells in healthy people across ages. With a J-beta primer mix and a sample-barcoded 5' primer, a second PCR ran about 7 to 12 cycles. One entry per CDR3 protein results from TCRdb running MiXCR on the 5' RACE reads. The repertoire holds roughly 1.6 million distinct CDR3 sequences, with roughly 32% as singletons. The sample taken for sequencing was blood. These receptors were collected from a woman aged 30 to 39 in good health.

The CDR3 sequence is CASSTTGSSGNTIYF. CDR3 coding DNA: TGTGCCAGCAGTACGACAGGGAGTTCTGGAAACACCATATATTTT. The rearrangement joins TRBV27 to TRBJ1-3, with 7 bases that match TRBD1. CDR3 length equals 15 residues. V shed 5 bases, J shed 1 base, and the junction held 5 bases outside the gene matches. Germline V gene sequence: CDR1 MNHEY, CDR2 SMNVEV (reference sequence).

The chain carries TRBV15 and TRBJ1-5; no firm D call. The germline gives CDR1 LNHNV, CDR2 YYDKDF (reference sequence). The CDR3 contains 15 residues. Trimming shortened V by 0 bases and J by 9 bases, and 15 bases separated the two germline ends. The DNA for the CDR3 is TGTGCCACCAGCAGAGATCTCACCCACGGCCGGCCCCAGCATTTT. This translates into CATSRDLTHGRPQHF.

V usage is TRBV6-1 and J usage is TRBJ2-1; 10 bases are a match to TRBD2. V shed 1 base and J 0 bases; nucleotides not matched to a gene: 12. The length of the CDR3 is 20 residues. Germline CDR1 reads MNHNS; CDR2 reads SASEGT. CDR3 sequence: CASSEGKLRTSGSSYNEQFF. The CDR3 DNA is TGTGCCAGCAGTGAAGGGAAATTACGGACTAGCGGAAGCTCCTACAATGAGCAGTTCTTC.

This chain joins TRBV5-8 and TRBJ2-5, with unresolved D. Germline lookup yields CDR1 SGHTS and CDR2 YDEGEE. V was trimmed by 3 bases and J by 6 bases, leaving 6 bases between them. The CDR3 loop spans 11 amino acids. The CDR3: CASSSTQTQYF. CDR3 coding DNA: TGTGCCAGCAGCTCCACTCAGACCCAGTACTTC.

This clonotype showed up just a few times. V usage is TRBV12-3 or TRBV12-4 and J usage is TRBJ1-1; no clear D gene. The V and J ends lost 6 bases and 0 bases respectively, with 17 bases between them. There are 16 residues in the CDR3. This CDR3 is CASSQTTGYMNTEAFF. DNA for the CDR3: TGTGCCAGCAGCCAGACCACGGGCTACATGAACACTGAAGCTTTCTTT.

J is TRBJ2-2 and V is TRBV9, with 9 bases lining up with TRBD2. This CDR3 contains 15 residues. J lost 7 bases, V lost 0 bases, and 4 bases had no gene match. Germline values: CDR1 SGDLS, CDR2 YYNGEE. In DNA, the CDR3 is TGTGCCAGCAGCGTAGTTAGCGGGGGCAACGGGGAGCTGTTTTTT. Translating it yields CASSVVSGGNGELFF.

This clonotype was counted only a few times. The V call is TRBV20-1, the J call TRBJ2-1, with TRBD2 matching over 7 bases. V lost 1 base, J lost 4 bases, and 13 bases stayed unmatched. The CDR3 spans 17 residues. Germline V gives CDR1 DFQATT, CDR2 SNEGSKA (reference sequence). The CDR3 nucleotides are TGCAGTGCTAGAGGTCCTCAGGCGGGAGTCTTTTACAATGAGCAGTTCTTC. Amino acids: CSARGPQAGVFYNEQFF.

The chain employs TRBV9 and TRBJ1-6; TRBD1 is a possible D gene (5 bases). The CDR3 is made up of 15 amino acids. The germline CDR1 and CDR2 sequences are SGDLS and YYNGEE. Trimming removed 0 bases from V and 10 bases from J, with 14 bases in between. This CDR3 is CASSVDRGRDSPLHF. Written as DNA, the CDR3 is TGTGCCAGCAGCGTAGATAGGGGTAGAGACTCACCCCTCCACTTT.

This clonotype was detected a few times. J is TRBJ2-5 and V is TRBV6-5, with TRBD2 matching 12 bases. V lost 8 bases, J lost 2 bases, and 0 bases stayed unmatched. The CDR3 loop spans 13 amino acids. Germline loops: CDR1 MNHEY, CDR2 SVGAGI. The CDR3 is CASGTSGQETQYF. The CDR3 DNA reads as TGTGCCAGCGGGACTAGCGGGCAAGAGACCCAGTACTTC.

In its sample, this clonotype was seen once. The chain has TRBV20-1 and TRBJ1-1; D remains unclear. CDR3 length equals 12 residues. Trimming stripped 3 bases from V and 8 bases from J, with 13 bases between. From germline, CDR1 is DFQATT and CDR2 SNEGSKA (reference sequence). The CDR3: CSASREAGEAFF. The CDR3 DNA reads TGCAGTGCTAGCCGGGAGGCGGGAGAAGCTTTCTTT.

The rearrangement joins TRBV15 to TRBJ2-1; TRBD1 agrees at 10 bases. This CDR3 region has 15 residues. V lost 5 bases and J lost 8; bases outside the gene matches: 9. CDR1 LNHNV and CDR2 YYDKDF come from the germline V gene (reference sequence). The CDR3 coding sequence is TGTGCCACCAGCGGGGACAGGGGCCCTACGTATGAGCAGTTCTTC. Translated: CATSGDRGPTYEQFF.

J is TRBJ2-5 and V is TRBV6-1; 7 bases fit TRBD2. V dropped 6 bases and J dropped 5; count of bases not matched to a gene: 6. The CDR3 covers 13 residues. CDR1 MNHNS and CDR2 SASEGT come from the germline V gene. This chain's CDR3 is CASRTSFGETQYF. The CDR3 region has the DNA TGTGCCAGCAGGACTAGCTTTGGGGAGACCCAGTACTTC.

The chain links TRBV29-1 to TRBJ2-5; D is possibly TRBD1 (7 bases). Per the germline V gene, CDR1 is SQVTM and CDR2 is ANQGSEA. V lost 8 bases and J lost 11, with 27 bases in between. The CDR3 length is 14 residues. The CDR3: CSTSFRGRGNEQYF. CDR3 DNA sequence: TGCAGCACTTCCTTTAGGGGGCGGGGAAATGAGCAGTACTTC.

This clonotype was seen a few times. V is TRBV7-6 and J is TRBJ1-1; D ambiguous. V lost 1 base, J lost 0 bases, and 12 bases lay in between. The CDR3 is 16 amino acids. The germline V gene has CDR1 SGHVS and CDR2 FNYEAQ. In DNA form, the CDR3 reads TGTGCCAGCAGCTTAGAGGTCGGACGAATGAACACTGAAGCTTTCTTT. The encoded protein is CASSLEVGRMNTEAFF.

There are a few counts of this clonotype. The rearrangement links TRBV25-1 to TRBJ2-7; D might be TRBD1 (5 bases). The CDR3 spans 15 residues. Germline CDR1 reads MGHDK; CDR2 reads SYGVNS. Deletions cut 2 bases from V and 6 bases from J, with 17 bases between. CDR3 sequence (DNA): TGTGCCAGCAGTGAAGGAAGGGCAGGGAAATTCGAGCAGTACTTC. Its protein product is CASSEGRAGKFEQYF.

This clonotype occurred many times. The chain has TRBV7-2 and TRBJ2-5; 8 bases line up with TRBD1. Germline trimming cut 1 base from V and 5 bases from J; bases unmatched to any gene: 6. The CDR3 extends over 15 amino acids. In germline, CDR1 is SGHTA, CDR2 FQGNSA. CDR3 DNA sequence: TGTGCCAGCAGCTTAGACGGACAGGGCAGGGAGACCCAGTACTTC. Its protein product is CASSLDGQGRETQYF.

The V and J genes are TRBV28 and TRBJ2-3, with 9 positions matching TRBD2. Germline V gives CDR1 MDHEN, CDR2 SYDVKM. The CDR3 covers 16 residues. With V trimmed by 7 bases and J by 2 bases, 10 bases remained unmatched. CDR3 in DNA: TGTGCCAGCACTTTTAGCGGGAGTGGGAACACAGATACGCAGTATTTT. This sequence encodes CASTFSGSGNTDTQYF.

The table lists this clonotype with a count of one. The chain links TRBV3-1 to TRBJ2-5; D ambiguous. Trimming removed 6 bases from V and 5 bases from J, with 16 bases in between. CDR1 is LGHDT, CDR2 YNNKEL, per germline (reference sequence). CDR3 length equals 14 residues. This CDR3 is CASSLLPPGETQYF. The CDR3, as DNA: TGTGCCAGCAGTCTGCTGCCCCCCGGGGAGACCCAGTACTTC.

In its sample, this clonotype was seen a few times. The genes are TRBV7-4 and TRBJ2-2; 10 positions match TRBD2. Looked up from germline, CDR1 is SGHVT and CDR2 is SQSDAQ. Trimming removed 5 bases from V and 4 bases from J; junction bases left unmatched: 7. This CDR3 has 16 amino acids. CDR3 loop: CASSQGLARLTGELFF. The CDR3 DNA reads as TGTGCCAGCAGCCAGGGACTAGCGCGCCTCACCGGGGAGCTGTTTTTT.

The CDR3 DNA sequence: TGTGCCAGCAGTTACGAGCCCGTAGGGGGCTTAACAGATACGCAGTATTTT. Encoded protein: CASSYEPVGGLTDTQYF. J is TRBJ2-3 and V is TRBV6-5; TRBD1 agrees at 7 bases. The CDR3 runs 17 residues. V lost 2 bases to trimming and J lost 3 bases; unmatched junction nucleotides: 11. Germline lookup yields CDR1 MNHEY and CDR2 SVGAGI.

This clonotype was recorded a few times. The chain couples TRBV20-1 to TRBJ1-6; tentative D call: TRBD1 (5 bases). CDR3 length: 13 residues. Germline CDR1 reads DFQATT; CDR2 reads SNEGSKA (reference sequence). Here the CDR3 DNA reads TGCGGTGTGGGGCCGTCCTATAATTCACCCCTCCACTTT. Protein: CGVGPSYNSPLHF.

This rearrangement joins TRBV28 to TRBJ1-2, with D tentatively TRBD1 (5 bases). This CDR3 comprises 13 residues. The germline V gene has CDR1 MDHEN and CDR2 SYDVKM. V was clipped by 4 bases and J by 8 bases, with 14 bases between them. For the CDR3, the DNA is TGTGCCAGCAGTTACCCCCCAGGGAGCGGCTACACCTTC. Its protein product is CASSYPPGSGYTF.

The table lists this clonotype with a few counts. The rearrangement joins TRBV13 to TRBJ2-7, with TRBD2 as a possible D gene (5 bases). The ends were cut back, 2 bases at V and 4 bases at J, with 21 bases in the middle. The length of the CDR3 is 17 residues. CDR1 and CDR2 from the germline V gene are PRHDT and FYEKMQ (reference sequence). This CDR3 is CASSLHATFGVSYEQYF. The CDR3 DNA reads as TGTGCCAGCAGCTTACACGCAACGTTCGGGGTGTCTTACGAGCAGTACTTC.

V and J are TRBV9 and TRBJ1-3; 7 bases are shared with TRBD1. V lost 3 bases, J lost 4 bases, and 13 bases stayed unmatched. From germline, CDR1 is SGDLS and CDR2 YYNGEE. The CDR3 runs 17 residues. Here the CDR3 DNA reads TGTGCCAGCAGCGCACGACAGGGTCAGGACGACGGAAACACCATATATTTT. Translated, it gives CASSARQGQDDGNTIYF.